These 29 T cell receptor beta chains share one sample of origin, sequenced in a study of T cell responses to AZD1222 COVID-19 vaccine. Profiling relied on immunoSEQ multiplex PCR, and the TCRdb table lists in-frame clones only, not all of them. Of tens of thousands of clones listed, 80% to 90% were seen once; the top ten hold about 10%. Sample: peripheral blood, taken on day 0 of AZD1222 vaccination. These receptors all come from an adult in good health.

This clone has a single count. The chain uses TRBV27 and TRBJ2-7, with TRBD1 as a possible D gene (6 bases). V lost 3 bases and J 1 base, leaving 19 bases between the germline ends. The CDR3 sequence is 17 residues long. Germline CDR1 reads MNHEY; CDR2 reads SMNVEV (reference sequence). In nucleotides, the CDR3 is TGTGCCAGCAGTTTTAGAGCAGGGGTCGTACTTTCCTACGAGCAGTACTTC. Its translation: CASSFRAGVVLSYEQYF.

The gene calls are TRBV7-2 and TRBJ2-7, with D perhaps TRBD1 (6 bases). V was shortened by 3 bases and J by 1 base, with 10 bases between the two germline ends. The CDR3 is made up of 14 amino acids. Germline-derived CDR1 and CDR2 are SGHTA and FQGNSA. CDR3 sequence (DNA): TGTGCCAGCAGCTTGGGACACGCATCCTACGAGCAGTACTTC. Amino acids: CASSLGHASYEQYF.

The CDR3 coding sequence is TGTGCCAGCAGCGCGGGACAGGGTAACTATGGCTACACCTTC. Residues: CASSAGQGNYGYTF. This sequence joins TRBV5-4 and TRBJ1-2, with TRBD1 matching over 9 bases. CDR3 length: 14 residues. Germline V gene sequence: CDR1 SGHNT, CDR2 YYREEE (reference sequence). Trimming cost V 4 bases and J 1 base; bases outside gene matches: 2. Full variable domain (rest looked up from reference TRBV5-4 and TRBJ1-2): ETGVTQSPTHLIKTRGQQVTLRCSSQSGHNTVSWYQQALGQGPQFIFQYYREEENGRGNFPPRFSGLQFPNYSSELNVNALELDDSALYLCASSAGQGNYGYTFGSGTRLTVV.

The chain links TRBV5-1 to TRBJ1-1; 7 bases match TRBD1. The trim removed 3 bases at V and 1 base at J, leaving 3 bases unmatched. CDR3 length equals 14 residues. From germline, CDR1 is SGHRS and CDR2 YFSETQ. The CDR3 loop is CASSSGTANTEAFF. The CDR3 nucleotides are TGCGCCAGCAGCTCGGGGACAGCGAACACTGAAGCTTTCTTT. Based on the CDR3 plus reference TRBV5-1 and TRBJ1-1, the full variable domain is KAGVTQTPRYLIKTRGQQVTLSCSPISGHRSVSWYQQTPGQGLQFLFEYFSETQRNKGNFPGRFSGRQFSNSRSEMNVSTLELGDSALYLCASSSGTANTEAFFGQGTRLTVV.

This clone was picked up a small number of times. The chain links TRBV5-1 to TRBJ1-4; tentatively, D is TRBD1 (5 bases). V was trimmed by 2 bases and J by 7 bases, leaving 12 bases between them. The germline V gene encodes CDR1 SGHRS and CDR2 YFSETQ. CDR3 length equals 14 residues. Here the CDR3 DNA reads TGCGCCAGCAGCTTACTTACAGGCGGTGAAAAACTGTTTTTT. It specifies CASSLLTGGEKLFF.

V is TRBV9 and J is TRBJ1-1; D not resolved. The CDR3 has 16 residues. V dropped 1 base and J dropped 4 bases, with 17 bases sitting between them. Germline loops: CDR1 SGDLS, CDR2 YYNGEE. CDR3 in amino acids: CASSVLRTGQFTEAFF. CDR3 sequence (DNA): TGTGCCAGCAGCGTACTTAGGACGGGCCAATTCACTGAAGCTTTCTTT.

This clone was seen more than once but under ten times. The gene calls are TRBV19 and TRBJ2-2; a possible D gene is TRBD2 (5 bases). Germline V lookup: CDR1 LNHDA, CDR2 SQIVND (reference sequence). The CDR3 is made up of 12 amino acids. Trimming took off 5 bases at V and 9 bases at J, with 10 bases between the two ends. CDR3 protein: CASSVGEWELFF. CDR3 nucleotide sequence: TGTGCCAGTAGTGTCGGGGAGTGGGAGCTGTTTTTT.

Only one count was recorded for this clone. The CDR3 spells CASSPGGSAKGEAFF. The CDR3 bases are TGTGCCAGCTCACCGGGGGGGTCCGCAAAGGGTGAAGCTTTCTTT. This sequence joins TRBV18 and TRBJ1-1, with D possibly matching TRBD1 (5 bases). Trimming took off 3 bases at V and 7 bases at J, with 18 bases between the two ends. Germline lookup yields CDR1 KGHSH and CDR2 LQKENI. The CDR3 is made up of 15 amino acids.

The chain combines TRBV5-5 with TRBJ1-1, with D unresolved. The CDR3 sequence is 14 residues long. The germline V and J ends were trimmed by 3 bases and 0 bases, with 9 bases remaining between them. In germline, CDR1 is SGHKS, CDR2 YYEKEE (reference sequence). CDR3 DNA: TGTGCCAGCAGCTCCCAACGGATGAACACTGAAGCTTTCTTT. This sequence encodes CASSSQRMNTEAFF.

The CDR3 nucleotides read TGTGCCAGCAGGACCCTCGGGACAGGGCATCAGCCCCAGCATTTT. It specifies CASRTLGTGHQPQHF. The chain recombines TRBV27 with TRBJ1-5; 9 bases agree with TRBD1. Germline V gene data show CDR1 as MNHEY and CDR2 as SMNVEV (reference sequence). The V gene end was trimmed by 6 bases and the J gene end by 5 bases; junction bases not matched to a gene: 8. The CDR3 extends over 15 amino acids.

The J gene is TRBJ2-3, the V gene TRBV6-1; perhaps TRBD1 as D (6 bases). Germline CDR1 MNHNS, CDR2 SASEGT. The V gene lost 2 bases and the J gene lost 5 bases, with 17 bases spanning the gap. The CDR3 consists of 16 residues. Here the CDR3 reads CASSERRQARGDTQYF. The CDR3 nucleotides read TGTGCCAGCAGTGAAAGAAGACAGGCCCGAGGAGATACGCAGTATTTT.

This chain joins TRBV6-6 and TRBJ2-7, with 7 bases that match TRBD1. V dropped 4 bases and J dropped 6; count of bases not matched to a gene: 12. The CDR3 contains 15 residues. Per the germline V gene, CDR1 is MNHNY and CDR2 is SVGAGI (reference sequence). CDR3 sequence (DNA): TGTGCCAGCAGTTCCAGCCCGAGACAGGGAGCCGAGCAGTACTTC. Its translation is CASSSSPRQGAEQYF.

This chain connects TRBV4-2 to TRBJ1-2; D is unresolved. This CDR3 contains 14 residues. Germline CDR1 reads LGHNA; CDR2 reads YNFKEQ. Between the trimmed V and J ends, which lost 0 bases and 2 bases, there was a span of 7 bases. Here the CDR3 reads CASSQEGTNYGYTF. CDR3 DNA sequence: TGTGCCAGCAGCCAAGAGGGTACCAACTATGGCTACACCTTC.

DNA of the CDR3: TGCGCCAGCAGTGTTGCCAGGGGTGATGGCTACACCTTC. It specifies CASSVARGDGYTF. This sequence joins TRBV10-1 and TRBJ1-2, with a weak D call TRBD1 (6 bases). The CDR3 loop spans 13 amino acids. Per the germline V gene, CDR1 is WNHNN and CDR2 is SYGVQD (reference sequence). Between the trimmed V and J ends, which lost 4 bases and 6 bases, there was a span of 12 bases.

The rearrangement links TRBV3-1 (or the pseudogene TRBV3-2) to TRBJ2-3; tentative D call: TRBD1 (6 bases). V dropped 9 bases and J dropped 2 bases, with 15 bases sitting between them. Germline V gives CDR1 LGHDT, CDR2 YNNKEL (reference sequence). This CDR3 region has 14 residues. DNA of the CDR3: TGTGCCAGTCAACAGGGAGCTTACACAGATACGCAGTATTTT. This sequence encodes CASQQGAYTDTQYF.

The V call is TRBV7-9, the J call TRBJ1-2, with 9 bases identical to TRBD1. Losses at the gene ends were 5 bases for V and 10 bases for J; bases not matched to a gene: 8. CDR1 SEHNR and CDR2 FQNEAQ come from the germline V gene (reference sequence). The CDR3 spans 13 residues. The CDR3 region has the DNA TGTGCCAGCAGCCGGACAGGGGAGGGGACCTACACCTTC. Amino acid sequence: CASSRTGEGTYTF. Based on the CDR3 plus reference TRBV7-9 and TRBJ1-2, the full variable domain is DTGVSQNPRHKITKRGQNVTFRCDPISEHNRLYWYRQTLGQGPEFLTYFQNEAQLEKSRLLSDRFSAERPKGSFSTLEIQRTEQGDSAMYLCASSRTGEGTYTFGSGTRLTVV.

This rearrangement joins TRBV5-1 to TRBJ2-2, with 8 bases that match TRBD1. CDR1 and CDR2 (germline): SGHRS, YFSETQ. The CDR3 covers 15 residues. The V gene end was trimmed by 4 bases and the J gene end by 0 bases; junction bases not matched to a gene: 2. CDR3 sequence (DNA): TGCGCCAGCAGCCAACAGGGGGCGAACACCGGGGAGCTGTTTTTT. Its protein product is CASSQQGANTGELFF.

V usage is TRBV23-1 and J usage is TRBJ2-7, with D possibly matching TRBD1 (5 bases). TRBV23-1 is treated as an ORF (open reading frame) with a function not yet certain. Trimming removed 2 bases at V and 4 bases at J, with 6 bases between. The CDR3 totals 12 residues. This CDR3 reads CASSQGAYEQYF. As DNA, the CDR3 is TGCGCCAGCAGTCAAGGGGCTTACGAGCAGTACTTC.

The chain has TRBV5-4 and TRBJ2-5, with 7 nucleotides matching TRBD2. The CDR3 consists of 16 residues. The trim removed 0 bases at V and 3 bases at J, leaving 8 bases unmatched. Germline V CDR1 and CDR2: SGHNT, YYREEE (reference sequence). DNA of the CDR3: TGTGCCAGCAGCTTGGCCTCTGGGGGGGTAGAAGAGACCCAGTACTTC. Translated: CASSLASGGVEETQYF. Variable domain in full (rest from reference TRBV5-4 and TRBJ2-5): ETGVTQSPTHLIKTRGQQVTLRCSSQSGHNTVSWYQQALGQGPQFIFQYYREEENGRGNFPPRFSGLQFPNYSSELNVNALELDDSALYLCASSLASGGVEETQYFGPGTRLLVL.

This rearrangement joins TRBV6-5 to TRBJ2-7; D gene ambiguous. Germline loops: CDR1 MNHEY, CDR2 SVGAGI. Trimming stripped 2 bases from V and 0 bases from J, with 11 bases between. The CDR3 is 15 residues long. The CDR3 loop is CASSYLQRVSYEQYF. The CDR3 DNA follows: TGTGCCAGCAGTTACCTTCAAAGGGTCTCCTACGAGCAGTACTTC.

The table lists this clone with a few counts. The V and J genes are TRBV10-1 and TRBJ2-3; no definite D call. V shed 4 bases and J shed 6 bases, with 8 bases lying between them. The CDR3 loop spans 12 amino acids. The germline gives CDR1 WNHNN, CDR2 SYGVQD (reference sequence). CDR3 protein: CASSANRDTQYF. CDR3 nucleotide sequence: TGCGCCAGCAGTGCCAATCGGGATACGCAGTATTTT.

This clone has more than one count but fewer than ten. This rearrangement joins TRBV7-2 to TRBJ1-2; unclear D gene. Deletions cut 3 bases from V and 3 bases from J, with 8 bases between. Germline loops: CDR1 SGHTA, CDR2 FQGNSA. The CDR3 loop spans 13 amino acids. CDR3: CASSFTGYYGYTF. The CDR3 DNA reads TGTGCCAGCAGCTTCACGGGCTACTATGGCTACACCTTC.

This clone was seen once. Written as DNA, the CDR3 is TGTGCCAGCAGCTTAGGGAGGGGGGCTTTCTTT. This translates into CASSLGRGAFF. The chain couples TRBV7-9 to TRBJ1-1, with a possible D match to TRBD1 (6 bases). Trimming left V 1 base short and J 11 bases short, with 8 bases between. CDR1 and CDR2 (germline): SEHNR, FQNEAQ (reference sequence). This CDR3 has 11 residues.

The J gene is TRBJ2-7, the V gene TRBV5-1; 8 nucleotides line up with TRBD1. Germline trimming cut 2 bases from V and 5 bases from J; bases unmatched to any gene: 9. The CDR3 has 15 residues. Germline CDR1 is SGHRS and CDR2 is YFSETQ. The CDR3: CASSFMPGQEDEQYF. The CDR3, as DNA: TGCGCCAGCAGCTTTATGCCGGGACAGGAGGACGAGCAGTACTTC.

This sequence joins TRBV11-2 and TRBJ2-3, with a weak D call TRBD1 (5 bases). CDR1 and CDR2 from the germline V gene are SGHAT and FQNNGV. Trimming pared 1 base from V and 3 bases from J, leaving 14 bases between. The CDR3 is made up of 16 amino acids. The CDR3 protein is CASSLGGARWTDTQYF. Written as DNA, the CDR3 is TGTGCCAGCAGCTTAGGTGGGGCGAGGTGGACAGATACGCAGTATTTT.

The gene calls are TRBV28 and TRBJ2-4; D possibly corresponds to TRBD1 (6 bases). V was cut by 5 bases and J by 1 base, with 15 bases left in between. This CDR3 is 16 amino acids long. Germline CDR1 reads MDHEN; CDR2 reads SYDVKM. CDR3 loop: CASSVRDNRAKNIQYF. DNA for the CDR3: TGTGCCAGCAGTGTCAGGGACAATAGGGCCAAAAACATTCAGTACTTC.

This clone was seen only once. The chain links TRBV7-9 to TRBJ1-2; the D is unclear. The CDR3 sequence is 15 residues long. Trimming removed 2 bases at V and 0 bases at J, with 10 bases between. Germline assignment: CDR1 SEHNR and CDR2 FQNEAQ (reference sequence). This CDR3 is CASSLLDRPNYGYTF. DNA for the CDR3: TGTGCCAGCAGCTTATTAGACCGACCTAACTATGGCTACACCTTC.

V and J are TRBV7-2 and TRBJ1-3, with TRBD1 identical over 7 bases. CDR1 and CDR2 from the germline V gene are SGHTA and FQGNSA. This CDR3 is built from 16 residues. J gave up 2 bases and V 2 bases, and 6 bases lay outside the gene matches. CDR3 in amino acids: CASSLLRGRPGNTIYF. CDR3 DNA sequence: TGTGCCAGCAGCTTACTTAGGGGGCGACCTGGAAACACCATATATTTT.

The genes are TRBV5-1 and TRBJ2-2; D tentatively fits TRBD1 or TRBD2 (5 bases each). From germline, CDR1 is SGHRS and CDR2 YFSETQ. The CDR3 loop spans 14 amino acids. Between the trimmed V and J ends, which lost 4 bases and 9 bases, there was a span of 16 bases. CDR3 in amino acids: CASSPHPGTRELFF. The CDR3 nucleotides read TGCGCCAGCAGCCCGCACCCTGGGACCAGGGAGCTGTTTTTT.